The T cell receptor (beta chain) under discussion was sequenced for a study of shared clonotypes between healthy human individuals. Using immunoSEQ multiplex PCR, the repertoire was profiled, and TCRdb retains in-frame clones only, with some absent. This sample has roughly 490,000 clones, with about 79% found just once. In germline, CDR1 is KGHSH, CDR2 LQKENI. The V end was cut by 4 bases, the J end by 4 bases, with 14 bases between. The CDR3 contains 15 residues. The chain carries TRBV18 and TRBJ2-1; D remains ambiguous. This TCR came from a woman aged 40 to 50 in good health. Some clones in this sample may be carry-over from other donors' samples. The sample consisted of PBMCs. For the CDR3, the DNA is TGTGCCAGCTCACTTCCTCTGCCTGGATACAATGAGCAGTTCTTC. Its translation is CASSLPLPGYNEQFF.